Listed below are T cell receptor beta chains from one sample, sequenced in a study of response to subunit inactivated influenza vaccine. Using its own MiXCR run on the RT-PCR reads, TCRdb lists one record per CDR3 protein. The sample holds about 700,000 distinct CDR3 sequences; 15% to 19% are singletons and the top ten take around a tenth. Sequences were derived from PBMCs from blood, sampled roughly 12 days after vaccination. The receptors originated from a man between 45 and 60 years old who received an inactivated influenza vaccine. Both conserved end residues are part of each CDR3. D genes are given only for firm matches. Expanded clones are given a class, and other clones once, few, many or no size at all.

v_gene	len	d_gene	abundance	j_gene	CDR3nt	CDR3aa
TRBV3-1	13	-	few	TRBJ2-7	TGTGCCAGCAGCCAAGAGGTTGATGGCGAGCAGTACTTC	CASSQEVDGEQYF
TRBV4-1	14	-	few	TRBJ1-1	TGCGCCAGCAGCAACGGACAATTCAGAACTGAAGCTTTCTTT	CASSNGQFRTEAFF
TRBV9	15	-	-	TRBJ2-1	TGTGCCAGCAGCGTAGCTGCGAGCGACTACAATGAGCAGTTCTTC	CASSVAASDYNEQFF
TRBV30	17	TRBD1	-	TRBJ1-1	TGTGCCTGGAGTACCCCGGACAGGAGGGACTTGGGCACTGAAGCTTTCTTT	CAWSTPDRRDLGTEAFF
TRBV11-1	14	-	few	TRBJ2-7	TGTGCCAGCAGCTTGGGACTTACCCCCGGTGAGCAGTACTTC	CASSLGLTPGEQYF
TRBV7-2	15	-	few	TRBJ1-1	TGTGCCAGCAGCTTAGATGGGCGGTGGAACACTGAAGCTTTCTTT	CASSLDGRWNTEAFF
TRBV28	15	TRBD2	-	TRBJ2-1	TGTGCCAGCAGCCTCACTAGCGGGAGCGGGGATGAGCAGTTCTTC	CASSLTSGSGDEQFF
TRBV29-1	16	-	-	TRBJ1-2	TGCAGCGTCTCTATCTGGACAGTCAATGGGTTCGGTGGCTACACCTTC	CSVSIWTVNGFGGYTF
TRBV7-7	15	-	few	TRBJ2-2	TGTGCCAGCAGCTTCGGGACCTCGATCACCGGGGAGCTGTTTTTT	CASSFGTSITGELFF
TRBV6-5	16	-	-	TRBJ2-5	TGTGCCAGCAGTTACTCAGGGGTCAGGGCCCAAGAGACCCAGTACTTC	CASSYSGVRAQETQYF
TRBV2	15	-	few	TRBJ2-1	TGTGCCAGCAGTCCTCACGGGACGTCATACAATGAGCAGTTCTTC	CASSPHGTSYNEQFF
TRBV4-3	15	TRBD1	many	TRBJ2-7	TGCGCCAGCAGCCAAGATTACAGGGGGTTCAACGAGCAGTACTTC	CASSQDYRGFNEQYF
TRBV25-1	12	TRBD1	-	TRBJ2-1	TGTGCCAGCGGGACAGGGTTGAATGAGCAGTTCTTC	CASGTGLNEQFF
TRBV4-3	16	-	-	TRBJ2-6	TGCGCCAGCAGCCAAGAGATCCGGGCTGGGGCCAACGTCCTGACTTTC	CASSQEIRAGANVLTF
TRBV4-3	15	-	-	TRBJ2-1	TGCGCCAGCAGCCAAGCCGCGGCAGGCTACAATGAGCAGTTCTTC	CASSQAAAGYNEQFF
TRBV13	16	TRBD1	few	TRBJ2-2	TGTGCCAGCAGCACCCGACAGGGGAGATACGCCGGGGAGCTGTTTTTT	CASSTRQGRYAGELFF
TRBV7-2	15	TRBD2	few	TRBJ2-2	TGTGCCAGCAGCCCTTCGGGACTAGTAACCGGGGAGCTGTTTTTT	CASSPSGLVTGELFF
TRBV7-3	17	TRBD2	-	TRBJ2-1	TGTGCCAGCAGCTTACACCCTAGCGGGAGAGACTACAATGAGCAGTTCTTC	CASSLHPSGRDYNEQFF
TRBV20-1	11	-	few	TRBJ2-7	TGCAGTGTACGGCAAGCCTACGAGCAGTACTTC	CSVRQAYEQYF
TRBV20-1	15	-	-	TRBJ1-5	TGCAGTGCTATAGAACAGGGACTCGTGGGGCAGCCCCAGCATTTT	CSAIEQGLVGQPQHF
TRBV7-9	12	-	-	TRBJ2-2	TGTGCCAGCAGCCACATCACCGGGGAGCTGTTTTTT	CASSHITGELFF
TRBV28	18	-	once	TRBJ2-2	TGTGCCAGCAGCGACCCCCGTTTGGGCAGGAAGAGCACCGGGGAGCTGTTTTTT	CASSDPRLGRKSTGELFF
TRBV27	13	-	-	TRBJ2-1	TGTGCCAGCAGTTGGTTTCCGGGGTATGAGCAGTTCTTC	CASSWFPGYEQFF
TRBV29-1	13	TRBD1	-	TRBJ2-1	TGCAGCGTTAGGGACAGGTCTCACAATGAGCAGTTCTTC	CSVRDRSHNEQFF
TRBV6-5	14	-	few	TRBJ1-4	TGTGCCAGCAGTTACTACTCATCTCCGGGAAAACTGTTTTTT	CASSYYSSPGKLFF
TRBV12-3/TRBV12-4	14	-	-	TRBJ2-5	TGTGCCAGCAGTCGCCAACTAGGGGGGGAGACCCAGTACTTC	CASSRQLGGETQYF
TRBV12-3/TRBV12-4	15	-	few	TRBJ2-5	TGTGCCAGCAGTTTAAATGGCGGGATGAGGGAGACCCAGTACTTC	CASSLNGGMRETQYF
TRBV15	14	-	few	TRBJ1-6	TGTGCCACCAGCATGAGGGCCGGGGATTCACCCCTCCACTTT	CATSMRAGDSPLHF
TRBV7-7	14	-	many	TRBJ2-5	TGTGCCAGCAGCCAAACCGGGGTCCAAGAGACCCAGTACTTC	CASSQTGVQETQYF
TRBV4-1	19	TRBD2	many	TRBJ2-1	TGCGCCAGCAGCCAAGAGTGGACTAGCGGGAGGAGCCGCTACAATGAGCAGTTCTTC	CASSQEWTSGRSRYNEQFF
TRBV12-3/TRBV12-4	14	-	few	TRBJ2-5	TGTGCCAGCAGTTTCTGGCGCGCGCGAGAGACCCAGTACTTC	CASSFWRARETQYF
TRBV10-3	18	TRBD1	many	TRBJ2-6	TGTGCCATCAGTTCGGGACAGCCAACGGTGGCTGGGGCCAACGTCCTGACTTTC	CAISSGQPTVAGANVLTF
TRBV13	15	-	few	TRBJ2-1	TGTGCCAGCAGCATCAGGACAGGCGGGGTAGATGAGCAGTTCTTC	CASSIRTGGVDEQFF
TRBV7-3	13	-	few	TRBJ1-1	TGTGCCAGCAGCTCCGGGGCGAACACTGAAGCTTTCTTT	CASSSGANTEAFF
TRBV20-1	14	TRBD1	few	TRBJ2-7	TGCAGTGCTGGAGGAGGACAGGGCCTATCCGAGCAGTACTTC	CSAGGGQGLSEQYF
TRBV20-1	15	TRBD2	few	TRBJ2-2	TGCAGTGCTAGAGACCCTAGCGGGAGGGCCTGGGAGCTGTTTTTT	CSARDPSGRAWELFF
TRBV11-2	14	TRBD1	few	TRBJ2-2	TGTGCCAGCAGCAGGGGACAGGGGTTCGGGGAGCTGTTTTTT	CASSRGQGFGELFF
TRBV7-9	13	TRBD1	many	TRBJ1-2	TGTGCCAGCAGCTTTGCAGGGGGCTATGGCTACACCTTC	CASSFAGGYGYTF
TRBV12-3/TRBV12-4	16	-	few	TRBJ2-2	TGTGCCAGCAGGCCGGGACCTCGAGCGAACACCGGGGAGCTGTTTTTT	CASRPGPRANTGELFF
TRBV15	15	TRBD2	-	TRBJ2-7	TGTGCCACCAGCAATCGCCGAGCGGGGGCCTACGAGCAGTACTTC	CATSNRRAGAYEQYF
TRBV7-8	15	-	many	TRBJ2-5	TGTGCCAGCATCCCTTCCGGGGGCCCACAAGAGACCCAGTACTTC	CASIPSGGPQETQYF
TRBV20-1	12	-	-	TRBJ2-7	TGCAGTGCTTCAGGGCGTCCCTACGAGCAGTACTTC	CSASGRPYEQYF
TRBV7-2	15	TRBD2	-	TRBJ2-7	TGTGCCAGCAGCCCCTACCAGCGGGGAGGGTACGAGCAGTACTTC	CASSPYQRGGYEQYF
TRBV7-2	15	-	-	TRBJ1-2	TGTGCCAGCAGCTTAAAGGTCCGGGCCGGCTATGGCTACACCTTC	CASSLKVRAGYGYTF
TRBV20-1	10	-	few	TRBJ2-5	TGCAGTGCTAGAAAAGAGATCCAGTACTTC	CSARKEIQYF
TRBV12-3/TRBV12-4	14	-	-	TRBJ2-1	TGTGCCAGCAGGGACGCCAGGAGATACAATGAGCAGTTCTTC	CASRDARRYNEQFF
TRBV5-8	15	-	-	TRBJ1-5	TGTGCCAGCAGCTTGCCGGGTACTAGTTATGGGCCCCAGCATTTT	CASSLPGTSYGPQHF
TRBV30	14	-	once	TRBJ1-1	TGTGCCTGGAGTGAGGGCAGGGGCCGGGATGAAGCTTTCTTT	CAWSEGRGRDEAFF
TRBV12-3/TRBV12-4	14	TRBD1	-	TRBJ1-2	TGTGCCAGCAGCGAACAGGGGGCTAACTATGGCTACACCTTC	CASSEQGANYGYTF
TRBV6-1	16	TRBD1	-	TRBJ2-7	TGTGCCAGCAGACGCAGTATGGACAGGGGTGCCTACGAGCAGTACTTC	CASRRSMDRGAYEQYF
TRBV28	16	TRBD2	-	TRBJ2-5	TGTGCCAGCAGTTTACGGCTAGCGGGGGGCCGCGGGACCCAGTACTTC	CASSLRLAGGRGTQYF
TRBV20-1	13	-	-	TRBJ2-1	TGCAGTGTGCAGCGCCATTGGAGCAATGAGCAGTTCTTC	CSVQRHWSNEQFF
TRBV29-1	13	-	few	TRBJ2-7	TGCAGCGTTGAAGACCCAGAGACCTACGAGCAGTACTTC	CSVEDPETYEQYF
TRBV6-1	15	TRBD1	many	TRBJ2-5	TGTGCCAGCAGCTGGGGACAGCCGCTCCAAGAGACCCAGTACTTC	CASSWGQPLQETQYF
TRBV10-3	16	-	few	TRBJ2-1	TGTGCCATCAGTGAGTCAGGTCAAGGGGGCTACAATGAGCAGTTCTTC	CAISESGQGGYNEQFF